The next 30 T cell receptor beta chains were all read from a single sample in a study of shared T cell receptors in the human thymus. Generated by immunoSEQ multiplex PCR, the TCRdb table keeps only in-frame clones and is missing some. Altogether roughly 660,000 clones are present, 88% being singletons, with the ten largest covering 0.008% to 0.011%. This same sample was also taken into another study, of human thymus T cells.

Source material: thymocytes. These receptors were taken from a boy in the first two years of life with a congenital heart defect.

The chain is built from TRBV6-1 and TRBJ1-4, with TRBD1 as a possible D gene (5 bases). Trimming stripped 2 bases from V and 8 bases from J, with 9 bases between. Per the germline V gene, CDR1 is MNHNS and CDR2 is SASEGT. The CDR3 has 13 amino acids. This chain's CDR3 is CASSESREEKLFF. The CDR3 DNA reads TGTGCCAGCAGTGAATCCAGGGAAGAAAAACTGTTTTTT.

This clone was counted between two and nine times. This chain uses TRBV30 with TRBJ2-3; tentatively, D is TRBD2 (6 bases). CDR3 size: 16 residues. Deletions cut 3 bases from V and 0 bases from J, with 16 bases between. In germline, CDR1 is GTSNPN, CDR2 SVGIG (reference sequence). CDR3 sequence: CAWRHFRRDSTDTQYF. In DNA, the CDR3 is TGTGCCTGGAGGCATTTCAGGCGGGACAGCACAGATACGCAGTATTTT. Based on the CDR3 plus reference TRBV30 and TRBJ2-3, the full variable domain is SQTIHQWPATLVQPVGSPLSLECTVEGTSNPNLYWYRQAAGRGLQLLFYSVGIGQISSEVPQNLSASRPQDRQFILSSKKLLLSDSGFYLCAWRHFRRDSTDTQYFGPGTRLTVL.

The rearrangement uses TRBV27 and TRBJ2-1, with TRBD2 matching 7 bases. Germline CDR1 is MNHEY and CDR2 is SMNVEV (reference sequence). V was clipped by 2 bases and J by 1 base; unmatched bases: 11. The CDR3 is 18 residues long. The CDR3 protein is CASSLVGLRLASYNEQFF. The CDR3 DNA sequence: TGTGCCAGCAGTTTAGTAGGCCTTAGACTAGCTTCCTACAATGAGCAGTTCTTC.

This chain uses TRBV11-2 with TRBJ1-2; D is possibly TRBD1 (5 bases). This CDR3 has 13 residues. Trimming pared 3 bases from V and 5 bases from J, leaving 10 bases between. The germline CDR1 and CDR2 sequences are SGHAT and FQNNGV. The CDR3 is CASSLTASYGYTF. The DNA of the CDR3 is TGTGCCAGCAGCTTGACAGCATCTTATGGCTACACCTTC.

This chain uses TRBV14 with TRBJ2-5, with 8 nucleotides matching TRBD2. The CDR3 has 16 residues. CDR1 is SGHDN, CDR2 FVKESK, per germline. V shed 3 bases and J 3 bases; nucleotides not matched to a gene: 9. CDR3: CASSHPTGAGEETQYF. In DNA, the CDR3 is TGTGCCAGCAGCCATCCCACTGGAGCGGGAGAAGAGACCCAGTACTTC.

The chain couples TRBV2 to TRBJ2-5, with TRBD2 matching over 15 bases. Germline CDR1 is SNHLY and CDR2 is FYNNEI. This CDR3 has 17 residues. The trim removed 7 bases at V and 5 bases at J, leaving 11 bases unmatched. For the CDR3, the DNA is TGTGCCAGCAACCCGATCGGACTAGCGGGAGGGTGGGAGACCCAGTACTTC. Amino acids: CASNPIGLAGGWETQYF. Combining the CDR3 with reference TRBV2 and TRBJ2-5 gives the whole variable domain EPEVTQTPSHQVTQMGQEVILRCVPISNHLYFYWYRQILGQKVEFLVSFYNNEISEKSEIFDDQFSVERPDGSNFTLKIRSTKLEDSAMYFCASNPIGLAGGWETQYFGPGTRLLVL.

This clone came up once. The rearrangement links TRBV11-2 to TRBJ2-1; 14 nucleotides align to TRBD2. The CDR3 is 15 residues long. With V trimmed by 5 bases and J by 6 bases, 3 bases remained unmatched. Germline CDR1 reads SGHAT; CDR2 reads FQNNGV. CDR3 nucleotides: TGTGCCAGCAGCCCCGGGACTAGCGGGAGCAATGAGCAGTTCTTC. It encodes CASSPGTSGSNEQFF.

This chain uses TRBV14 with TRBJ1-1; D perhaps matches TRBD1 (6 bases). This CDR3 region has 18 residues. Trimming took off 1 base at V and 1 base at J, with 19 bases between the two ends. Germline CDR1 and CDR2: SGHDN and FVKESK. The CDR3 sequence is CASSQALTYRDGNTEAFF. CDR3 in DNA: TGTGCCAGCAGCCAAGCCCTTACCTACAGGGATGGGAACACTGAAGCTTTCTTT.

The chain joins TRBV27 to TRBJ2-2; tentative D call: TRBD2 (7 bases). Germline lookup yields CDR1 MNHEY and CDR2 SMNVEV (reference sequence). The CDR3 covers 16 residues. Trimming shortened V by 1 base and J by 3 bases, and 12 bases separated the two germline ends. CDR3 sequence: CASSLWGGAYTGELFF. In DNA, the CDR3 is TGTGCCAGCAGTTTATGGGGGGGCGCTTACACCGGGGAGCTGTTTTTT.

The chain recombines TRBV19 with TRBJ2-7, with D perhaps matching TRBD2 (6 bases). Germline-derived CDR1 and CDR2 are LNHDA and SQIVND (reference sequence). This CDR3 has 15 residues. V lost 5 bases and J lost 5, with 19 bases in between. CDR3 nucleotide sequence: TGTGCCAGTAGTGGAGGGCCGCCGCTCGGGCACGAGCAGTACTTC. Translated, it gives CASSGGPPLGHEQYF.

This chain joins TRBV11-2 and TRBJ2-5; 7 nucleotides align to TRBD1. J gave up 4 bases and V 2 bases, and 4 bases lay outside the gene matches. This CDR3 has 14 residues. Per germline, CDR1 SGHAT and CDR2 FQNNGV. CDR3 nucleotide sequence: TGTGCCAGCAGCTTAAAGACAGGGCTAGAGACCCAGTACTTC. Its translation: CASSLKTGLETQYF.

The CDR3 nucleotides read TGTGCCAGCAGCCGACTCGGGACTAGCGACGATACGCAGTATTTT. It translates to CASSRLGTSDDTQYF. The chain joins TRBV6-5 to TRBJ2-3, with 10 positions matching TRBD2. This CDR3 has 15 amino acids. Germline CDR1 reads MNHEY; CDR2 reads SVGAGI. V lost 6 bases, J lost 6 bases, and 9 bases stayed unmatched.

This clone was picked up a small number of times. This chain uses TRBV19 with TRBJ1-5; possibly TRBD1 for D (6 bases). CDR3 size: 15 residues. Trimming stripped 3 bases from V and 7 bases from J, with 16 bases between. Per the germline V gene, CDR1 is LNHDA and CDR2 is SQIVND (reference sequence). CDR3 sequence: CASSIDDRQRQPQHF. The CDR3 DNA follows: TGTGCCAGTAGTATTGACGACAGGCAAAGGCAGCCCCAGCATTTT.

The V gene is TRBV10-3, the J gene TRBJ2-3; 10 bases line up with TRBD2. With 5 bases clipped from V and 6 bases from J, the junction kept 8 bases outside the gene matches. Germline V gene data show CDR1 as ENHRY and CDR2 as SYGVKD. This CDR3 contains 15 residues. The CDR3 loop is CAISWSGRAMDTQYF. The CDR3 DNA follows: TGTGCCATCAGTTGGAGCGGGAGGGCCATGGATACGCAGTATTTT.

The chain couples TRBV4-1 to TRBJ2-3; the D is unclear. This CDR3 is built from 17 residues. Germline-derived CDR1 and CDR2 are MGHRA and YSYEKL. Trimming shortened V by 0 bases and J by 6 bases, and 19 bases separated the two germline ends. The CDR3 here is CASSQDPQGAAADTQYF. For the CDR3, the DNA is TGCGCCAGCAGCCAAGATCCCCAAGGCGCGGCAGCCGATACGCAGTATTTT.

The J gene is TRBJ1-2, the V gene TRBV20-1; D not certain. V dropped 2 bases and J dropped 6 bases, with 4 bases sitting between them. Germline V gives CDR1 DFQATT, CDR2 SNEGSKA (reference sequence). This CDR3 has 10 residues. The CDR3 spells CSARTDGYTF. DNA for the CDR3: TGCAGTGCTAGAACGGATGGCTACACCTTC.

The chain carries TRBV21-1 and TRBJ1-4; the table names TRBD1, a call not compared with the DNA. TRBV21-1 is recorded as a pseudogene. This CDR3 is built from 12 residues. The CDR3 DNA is TGTGCCAGCAGCCCCAGGGTCGAAAAACTGTTTTTT. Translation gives CASSPRVEKLFF.

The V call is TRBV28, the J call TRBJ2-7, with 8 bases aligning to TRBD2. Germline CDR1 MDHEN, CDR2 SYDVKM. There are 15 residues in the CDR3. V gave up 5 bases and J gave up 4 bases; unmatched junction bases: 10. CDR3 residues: CASSGEAGGWYEQYF. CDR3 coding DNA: TGTGCCAGCAGTGGCGAGGCGGGAGGTTGGTACGAGCAGTACTTC.

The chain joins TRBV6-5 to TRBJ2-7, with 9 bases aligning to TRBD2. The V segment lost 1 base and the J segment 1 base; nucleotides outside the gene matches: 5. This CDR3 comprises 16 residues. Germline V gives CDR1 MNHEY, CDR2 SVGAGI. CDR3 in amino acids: CASSYFLAGSSYEQYF. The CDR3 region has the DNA TGTGCCAGCAGTTACTTCCTAGCGGGATCTTCCTACGAGCAGTACTTC.

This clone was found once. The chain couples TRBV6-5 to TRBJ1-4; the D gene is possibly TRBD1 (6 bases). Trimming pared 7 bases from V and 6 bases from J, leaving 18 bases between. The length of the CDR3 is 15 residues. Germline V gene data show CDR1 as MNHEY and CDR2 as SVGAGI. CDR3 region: CASTPTGMGDEKLFF. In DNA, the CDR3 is TGTGCCAGCACCCCAACAGGGATGGGTGATGAAAAACTGTTTTTT.

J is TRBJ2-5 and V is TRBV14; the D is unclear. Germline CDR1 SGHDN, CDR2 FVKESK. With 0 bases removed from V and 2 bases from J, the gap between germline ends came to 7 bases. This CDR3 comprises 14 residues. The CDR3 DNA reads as TGTGCCAGCAGCCAAGATCTCCCGCAAGAGACCCAGTACTTC. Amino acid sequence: CASSQDLPQETQYF.

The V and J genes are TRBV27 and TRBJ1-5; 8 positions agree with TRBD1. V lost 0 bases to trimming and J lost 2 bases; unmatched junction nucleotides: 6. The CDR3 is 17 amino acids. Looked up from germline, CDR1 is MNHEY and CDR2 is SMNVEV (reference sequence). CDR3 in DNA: TGTGCCAGCAGTTTATCGAGACAGGGGAAGGGCAATCAGCCCCAGCATTTT. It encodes CASSLSRQGKGNQPQHF.

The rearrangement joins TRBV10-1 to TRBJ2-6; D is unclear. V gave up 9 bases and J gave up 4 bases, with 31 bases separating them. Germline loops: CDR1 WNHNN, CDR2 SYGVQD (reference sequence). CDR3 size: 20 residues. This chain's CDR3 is CASNSTRAFFARPGANVLTF. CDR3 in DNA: TGCGCCAGTAATTCCACCCGAGCCTTTTTTGCCCGCCCGGGGGCCAACGTCCTGACTTTC.

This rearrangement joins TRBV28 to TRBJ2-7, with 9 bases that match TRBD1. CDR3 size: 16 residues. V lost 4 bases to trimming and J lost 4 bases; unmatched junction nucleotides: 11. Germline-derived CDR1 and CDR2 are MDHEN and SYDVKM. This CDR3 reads CASSCRTGASSYEQYF. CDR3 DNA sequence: TGTGCCAGCAGTTGTCGGACAGGGGCTAGCTCTTACGAGCAGTACTTC. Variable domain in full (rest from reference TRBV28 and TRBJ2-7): DVKVTQSSRYLVKRTGEKVFLECVQDMDHENMFWYRQDPGLGLRLIYFSYDVKMKEKGDIPEGYSVSREKKERFSLILESASTNQTSMYLCASSCRTGASSYEQYFGPGTRLTVT.

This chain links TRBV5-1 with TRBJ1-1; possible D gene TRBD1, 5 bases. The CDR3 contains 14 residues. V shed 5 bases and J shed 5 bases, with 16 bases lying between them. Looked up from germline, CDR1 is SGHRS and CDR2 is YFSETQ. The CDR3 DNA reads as TGCGCCAGCAGGCCCGGGGGGGAGGGAACTGAAGCTTTCTTT. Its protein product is CASRPGGEGTEAFF.

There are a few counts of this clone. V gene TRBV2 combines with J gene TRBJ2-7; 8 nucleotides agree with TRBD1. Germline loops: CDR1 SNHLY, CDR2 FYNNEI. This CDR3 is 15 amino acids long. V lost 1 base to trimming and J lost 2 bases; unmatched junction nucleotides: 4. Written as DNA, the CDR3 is TGTGCCAGCAGTGAAGTCCAGGGGGCAGCCTACGAGCAGTACTTC. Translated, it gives CASSEVQGAAYEQYF. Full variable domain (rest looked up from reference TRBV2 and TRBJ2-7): EPEVTQTPSHQVTQMGQEVILRCVPISNHLYFYWYRQILGQKVEFLVSFYNNEISEKSEIFDDQFSVERPDGSNFTLKIRSTKLEDSAMYFCASSEVQGAAYEQYFGPGTRLTVT.

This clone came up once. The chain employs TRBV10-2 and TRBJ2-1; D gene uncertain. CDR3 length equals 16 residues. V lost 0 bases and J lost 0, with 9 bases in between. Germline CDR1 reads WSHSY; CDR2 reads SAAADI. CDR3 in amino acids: CASSESSLSSYNEQFF. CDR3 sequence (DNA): TGCGCCAGCAGTGAGTCGAGCCTAAGCTCCTACAATGAGCAGTTCTTC.

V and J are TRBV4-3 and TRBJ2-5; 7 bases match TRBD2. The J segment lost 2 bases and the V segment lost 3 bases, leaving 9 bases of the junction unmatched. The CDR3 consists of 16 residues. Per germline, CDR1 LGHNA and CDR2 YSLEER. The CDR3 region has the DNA TGCGCCAGCAGCCAGGGGGGGGGACTGTCACAAGAGACCCAGTACTTC. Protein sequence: CASSQGGGLSQETQYF.

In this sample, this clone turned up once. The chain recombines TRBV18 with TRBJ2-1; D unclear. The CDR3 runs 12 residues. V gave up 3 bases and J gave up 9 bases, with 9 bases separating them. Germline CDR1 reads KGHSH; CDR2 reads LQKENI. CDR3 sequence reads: CASSPSHREQFF. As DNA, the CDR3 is TGTGCCAGCTCACCCAGTCATCGTGAGCAGTTCTTC.

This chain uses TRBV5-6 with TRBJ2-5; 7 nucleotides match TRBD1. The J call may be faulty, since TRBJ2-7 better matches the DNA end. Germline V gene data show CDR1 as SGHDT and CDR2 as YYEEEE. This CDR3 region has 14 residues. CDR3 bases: TGTGCCAGCAGCCCCCAGGGGGACGTCAACGAGCAGTACTTC. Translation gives CASSPQGDVNEQYF.